This TCR beta chain was sequenced for a study of T cell responses to AZD1222 COVID-19 vaccine. V lost 4 bases to trimming and J lost 0 bases, with 10 bases between them. Germline V gives CDR1 SGHNT, CDR2 YYREEE (reference sequence). The CDR3 contains 14 residues. Notes on this clone: The antigen is not known.

TCRdb's table, derived via immunoSEQ multiplex PCR, lists solely in-frame clones and lacks some. The profile shows roughly 140,000 clones, about 91% of them singletons. General observations from the study: Epitopes outside B.1.351 and B.1.1.7 mutated regions reportedly drew nearly half of spike TCRs. Seropositive status at baseline applied to only 6 or 7 AZD1222 recipients. Mostly white British, mostly female donors; authors suggested clonal diversity may be underestimated.

This clonotype originated in an adult in good health. V usage is TRBV5-4 and J usage is TRBJ1-2, with a tentative D call TRBD1 (5 bases). The sample here was peripheral blood, taken on day 0 of MenACWY control vaccination. CDR3 sequence reads: CASSIQQANYGYTF. CDR3 DNA: TGTGCCAGCAGCATTCAACAGGCTAACTATGGCTACACCTTC.